These T cell receptor beta chains were read from a single sample in a study of CD8+ T cells in alopecia areata. Sequencing used immunoSEQ multiplex PCR; TCRdb keeps in-frame clones, though not all of them. This sample has approximately 63,000 clones, with roughly 60% found just once. Sequencing used CD8+ T cells sorted from blood, obtained at week 0. All receptors derive from a human donor with alopecia areata. Both conserved end residues are part of each CDR3. Not all rows give a size; the values are once, few, many and, for expanded clones, a class.

NA TRBV6-5 CASRATPGSEQFF
NA TRBV5-1 CASSLVGGSGGEQYF
NA TRBV5-1 CASSLLPSSYNEQFF
NA TRBV7-9 CASSPTTGDDEQFF
once TRBV27 CASSLFEGAADTQYF
NA TRBV29-1 CSVWQGAGAFF
NA TRBV7-9 CASSPYSGGADTQYF
once TRBV5-1 CASSTTPSSQETQYF
NA TRBV29-1 CSARTSSIADNEQFF
NA TRBV23-1 CASSQRRQRNTDTQYF
few TRBV28 CASHRGYYEQYF
NA TRBV4-3 CASSQVTGGPYNEQFF
NA TRBV28 CASRNYYEQYF
few TRBV27 CASSLGRDPHQQFF
NA TRBV5-6 CASSWQLRGIAKNIQYF
NA TRBV7-9 CASSSNGQGAEGYGYTF
NA TRBV5-1 CASSLVPTGANTGELFF
many TRBV2 CASSESLGQGGREQYF
NA TRBV28 CASRLRLAGGVGIQYF
NA TRBV29-1 CSVVTGVNTDTQYF
NA TRBV5-6 CASSQWGEINEQFF
many TRBV7-9 CASSLIVHEQYF
once TRBV29-1 CSVERGDDYNEQFF
once TRBV5-1 CASSLDGGSYEQYF
once TRBV11-2 CASSLSGGNYGYTF
few TRBV29-1 CSVEGGTATDTQYF
NA TRBV30 CAWTSLGERHNEQFF
few TRBV7-9 CASSSRDRNYGYTF
NA TRBV27 CASRPTSGSSYEQYF
NA TRBV5-4 CASSDWELSYNEQFF
NA TRBV7-9 CASSRDLYEQYF
NA TRBV7-9 CASSLRPTDTQYF
NA TRBV7-9 CASSPGGATSYGYTF
NA TRBV6-4 CASSFGRNEQFF